The 4 T cell receptor beta chains below come from one sample, sequenced in a study of blood T cell repertoires in COVID-19. The method was immunoSEQ multiplex PCR; TCRdb's version includes in-frame clones alone and lacks a portion of them. The sample records under 250,000 clones, around 82% being singletons. The sequenced sample was peripheral blood. The receptors shown here come from a man aged 45-65 years with active or convalescent COVID-19.

The rearrangement uses TRBV14 and TRBJ2-2; 8 nucleotides agree with TRBD1. The CDR3 spans 16 residues. Germline V gene lookup returns CDR1 SGHDN and CDR2 FVKESK. Unmatched junction bases numbered 8, after V lost 4 bases and J lost 4 bases. CDR3 sequence: CASSPPGQGPTGELFF. CDR3 sequence (DNA): TGTGCCAGCAGCCCCCCAGGACAGGGTCCCACCGGGGAGCTGTTTTTT.

This clone was seen a few times. The chain is built from TRBV19 and TRBJ1-1, with unresolved D. Germline V gene lookup returns CDR1 LNHDA and CDR2 SQIVND (reference sequence). The CDR3 consists of 16 residues. Trimming stripped 5 bases from V and 4 bases from J, with 20 bases between. CDR3 nucleotides: TGTGCCAGTAGTGCCCCGGAGGATCCAAAGGGCACTGAAGCTTTCTTT. It codes for CASSAPEDPKGTEAFF. The full variable domain, rest sourced from reference TRBV19 and TRBJ1-1, is DGGITQSPKYLFRKEGQNVTLSCEQNLNHDAMYWYRQDPGQGLRLIYYSQIVNDFQKGDIAEGYSVSREKKESFPLTVTSAQKNPTAFYLCASSAPEDPKGTEAFFGQGTRLTVV.

This clone was counted at least ten times. The chain employs TRBV6-5 and TRBJ1-2, with D possibly TRBD1 on 6 matching bases. The CDR3 is made up of 12 amino acids. Per germline, CDR1 MNHEY and CDR2 SVGAGI. V gave up 9 bases and J gave up 4 bases, with 12 bases separating them. In nucleotides, the CDR3 is TGTGCCAGTAGACAGGAGAGCTATGGCTACACCTTC. Protein product: CASRQESYGYTF.

The chain has TRBV27 and TRBJ2-3; the match to TRBD2 covers 10 bases. The CDR3 spans 17 residues. CDR1 and CDR2 from the germline V gene are MNHEY and SMNVEV (reference sequence). V dropped 4 bases and J dropped 1; count of bases not matched to a gene: 8. CDR3 region: CASSSPSSGGGTDTQYF. In nucleotides, the CDR3 is TGTGCCAGCAGTTCTCCTTCTAGCGGGGGTGGCACAGATACGCAGTATTTT.